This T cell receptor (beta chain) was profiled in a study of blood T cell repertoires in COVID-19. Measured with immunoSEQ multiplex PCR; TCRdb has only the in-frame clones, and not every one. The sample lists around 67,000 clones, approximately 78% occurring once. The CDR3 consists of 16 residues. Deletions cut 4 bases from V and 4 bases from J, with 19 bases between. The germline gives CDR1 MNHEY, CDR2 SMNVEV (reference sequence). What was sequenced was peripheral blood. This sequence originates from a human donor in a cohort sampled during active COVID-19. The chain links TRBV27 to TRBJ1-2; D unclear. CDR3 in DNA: TGTGCCAGCAGTTCTGGCAGGCCATCGCTTCTCTATGGCTACACCTTC. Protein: CASSSGRPSLLYGYTF.